This T cell receptor beta chain is from a study of blood T cells in healthy people across ages. The study, taken as a whole, reports: Diversity estimates from one million T cells were considered underestimates.

This CDR3 has 11 amino acids. Germline CDR1 is SGHAT and CDR2 is FQNNGV. The V and J ends lost 1 base and 9 bases respectively, with 7 bases between them. Comments on this clonotype: What it binds is unknown.

Using a J-beta primer mix together with a sample-barcoded 5' primer, a second PCR was run for about 7 to 12 cycles. Via MiXCR, TCRdb re-called the 5' RACE reads, giving one row per CDR3 protein. The profile shows about 560,000 distinct CDR3 sequences, about 27% of them singletons. These data were also reused for a study on T cells of mothers and their children.

The gene calls are TRBV11-2 and TRBJ2-7, with unresolved D. Specimen: blood. The receptor was derived from a boy aged 2 to 9 in good health. The CDR3 DNA follows: TGTGCCAGCAGCTTAGCCCATGGGCAGTACTTC. Translating gives CASSLAHGQYF.